These 27 T cell receptor beta chains originate from one sample sequenced in a study of blood T cell repertoires in COVID-19. The protocol was immunoSEQ multiplex PCR, while the TCRdb copy is restricted to in-frame clones and leaves out a portion. The table shows roughly 120,000 clones, with just under 85% occurring only once. Sequencing was done on a sample of peripheral blood. Every receptor here comes from a man aged 70-80 years with active or convalescent COVID-19.

The V call is TRBV7-2, the J call TRBJ2-5, with TRBD1 matching over 10 bases. V dropped 4 bases and J dropped 8; count of bases not matched to a gene: 7. The CDR3 has 14 amino acids. Germline V lookup: CDR1 SGHTA, CDR2 FQGNSA. CDR3 sequence (DNA): TGTGCCAGCAGCTACCGGGACAGGGGAGAAACCCAGTACTTC. Its translation: CASSYRDRGETQYF.

This clone has only one observation. This sequence joins TRBV7-2 and TRBJ1-4; 7 nucleotides match TRBD1. Per germline, CDR1 SGHTA and CDR2 FQGNSA. Germline trimming cut 3 bases from V and 5 bases from J; bases unmatched to any gene: 3. This CDR3 comprises 14 residues. The CDR3 nucleotides are TGTGCCAGCAGCTTTTCGGGACAGAATGAAAAACTGTTTTTT. Translated, it gives CASSFSGQNEKLFF.

This clone was observed a few times. The chain combines TRBV9 with TRBJ2-1; 10 positions match TRBD2. CDR3 size: 19 residues. V trimming: 4 bases; J trimming: 0 bases; junction bases outside the gene matches: 13. In germline, CDR1 is SGDLS, CDR2 YYNGEE. The CDR3 reads CASSKGVGLASSSYNEQFF. DNA of the CDR3: TGTGCCAGCAGCAAAGGGGTGGGACTAGCGTCGAGCTCCTACAATGAGCAGTTCTTC.

The chain carries TRBV9 and TRBJ1-3; D perhaps matches TRBD1 (5 bases). The CDR3 runs 15 residues. The V end lost 2 bases, the J end lost 2 bases, and 11 bases lay between the germline ends. From germline, CDR1 is SGDLS and CDR2 YYNGEE. The CDR3 nucleotides are TGTGCCAGCAGCGTTGACGGGGGTACTGGAAACACCATATATTTT. As protein: CASSVDGGTGNTIYF.

The chain links TRBV5-4 to TRBJ1-6, with 7 bases lining up with TRBD1. J gave up 7 bases and V 2 bases, and 6 bases lay outside the gene matches. CDR1 SGHNT and CDR2 YYREEE come from the germline V gene (reference sequence). The CDR3 totals 15 residues. The CDR3 region is CASSFGQAGNSPLHF. CDR3 coding DNA: TGTGCCAGCAGCTTCGGACAGGCTGGAAATTCACCCCTCCACTTT.

The V gene is TRBV19, the J gene TRBJ1-5; TRBD1 is a possible D gene (6 bases). V was trimmed by 3 bases and J by 0 bases, leaving 9 bases between them. The CDR3 is 15 residues long. The V gene's germline CDR1 is LNHDA and CDR2 SQIVND (reference sequence). The CDR3 DNA is TGTGCCAGTAGTATTAACAGGGATAGCAATCAGCCCCAGCATTTT. Encoded protein: CASSINRDSNQPQHF.

This clone appeared once. The CDR3 reads CASSLDRNNYGYTF. Written as DNA, the CDR3 is TGTGCCAGCAGCCTGGACAGGAATAACTATGGCTACACCTTC. The rearrangement links TRBV7-9 to TRBJ1-2; 7 bases agree with TRBD1. The CDR3 spans 14 residues. The V segment lost 5 bases and the J segment 1 base; nucleotides outside the gene matches: 4. The germline V gene encodes CDR1 SEHNR and CDR2 FQNEAQ (reference sequence).

The J gene is TRBJ1-1, the V gene TRBV3-1 (or the pseudogene TRBV3-2); D is uncertain. The CDR3 covers 12 residues. Germline values: CDR1 LGHDT, CDR2 YNNKEL (reference sequence). The V gene lost 8 bases and the J gene lost 5 bases, with 12 bases spanning the gap. This CDR3 reads CASGYRRTEAFF. CDR3 DNA sequence: TGTGCCAGCGGATACAGACGGACTGAAGCTTTCTTT.

The CDR3 region is CASSLTGRGDGYTF. The CDR3 bases are TGTGCCAGCAGCCTGACAGGGAGAGGGGATGGCTACACCTTC. The V call is TRBV6-5, the J call TRBJ1-2; TRBD1 matches 7 bases. This CDR3 has 14 amino acids. The germline V gene encodes CDR1 MNHEY and CDR2 SVGAGI. J lost 6 bases, V lost 6 bases, and 10 bases had no gene match.

The chain recombines TRBV18 with TRBJ1-2; 8 bases map to TRBD1. Trimming at V came to 3 bases and at J to 7 bases, leaving 10 bases not matched to a gene. This CDR3 region has 15 residues. In germline, CDR1 is KGHSH, CDR2 LQKENI. In DNA, the CDR3 is TGTGCCAGCTCACCGAAACTTCAGGGGGCTGGTGGCTACACCTTC. Translated, it gives CASSPKLQGAGGYTF.

The chain carries TRBV19 and TRBJ1-2, with D tentatively TRBD1 (6 bases). Germline CDR1 and CDR2: LNHDA and SQIVND (reference sequence). Trimming cost V 1 base and J 4 bases, with 13 bases left between them. The CDR3 contains 15 residues. The chain's CDR3 is CASSIGQGPVYGYTF. The CDR3 region has the DNA TGTGCCAGTAGTATAGGGCAGGGGCCCGTCTATGGCTACACCTTC. The variable domain in full, completed from reference TRBV19 and TRBJ1-2, reads DGGITQSPKYLFRKEGQNVTLSCEQNLNHDAMYWYRQDPGQGLRLIYYSQIVNDFQKGDIAEGYSVSREKKESFPLTVTSAQKNPTAFYLCASSIGQGPVYGYTFGSGTRLTVV.

The chain recombines TRBV6-2 or TRBV6-3 with TRBJ2-3, with 8 positions matching TRBD1. With 5 bases clipped from V and 4 bases from J, the junction kept 2 bases outside the gene matches. There are 13 residues in the CDR3. Germline V gene lookup returns CDR1 MNHEY and CDR2 SVGEGT. The CDR3 loop is CASSIQGADTQYF. As DNA, the CDR3 is TGTGCCAGCAGTATACAGGGGGCAGATACGCAGTATTTT.

The J gene is TRBJ2-1, the V gene TRBV6-5, with a tentative D call TRBD2 (6 bases). V lost 4 bases to trimming and J lost 6 bases, with 10 bases between them. Germline values: CDR1 MNHEY, CDR2 SVGAGI. This CDR3 is built from 13 residues. The CDR3 loop reads CASSSTSSNEQFF. The CDR3 nucleotides are TGTGCCAGCAGTTCGACTAGTAGCAATGAGCAGTTCTTC.

The chain uses TRBV5-4 and TRBJ2-7; D is uncertain. V was cut by 2 bases and J by 7 bases, with 16 bases left in between. The CDR3 has 14 residues. In germline, CDR1 is SGHNT, CDR2 YYREEE (reference sequence). This chain's CDR3 is CASSFTSPATEQYF. CDR3 bases: TGTGCCAGCAGCTTCACGTCTCCTGCCACTGAGCAGTACTTC.

The chain employs TRBV30 and TRBJ1-1, with TRBD1 as a possible D gene (5 bases). Germline V gene sequence: CDR1 GTSNPN, CDR2 SVGIG (reference sequence). Deletions cut 2 bases from V and 4 bases from J, with 14 bases between. The CDR3 runs 14 residues. CDR3 protein: CAWSPWGGGTEAFF. CDR3 coding DNA: TGTGCCTGGAGTCCTTGGGGGGGTGGCACTGAAGCTTTCTTT.

The chain couples TRBV2 to TRBJ1-5; 7 bases match TRBD1. Germline lookup yields CDR1 SNHLY and CDR2 FYNNEI. V lost 5 bases to trimming and J lost 4 bases; unmatched junction nucleotides: 8. The CDR3 is 15 residues long. CDR3 protein: CASSTEGQINQPQHF. The CDR3 coding sequence is TGTGCCAGCAGTACAGAGGGACAGATTAATCAGCCCCAGCATTTT.

This clone has at least ten counts. The sample carries other DNA sequences with the same CDR3. The chain couples TRBV10-2 to TRBJ2-7; the match to TRBD2 covers 13 bases. The trim removed 2 bases at V and 2 bases at J, leaving 12 bases unmatched. This CDR3 is built from 19 residues. The germline V gene encodes CDR1 WSHSY and CDR2 SAAADI. The CDR3 DNA is TGCGCCAGCAGTGAGCTACCCTCGGGACTAGCGGGACGCCCCTACGAGCAGTACTTC. It yields the protein CASSELPSGLAGRPYEQYF.

The chain is built from TRBV4-1 and TRBJ2-7; 10 positions agree with TRBD1. CDR1 and CDR2 (germline): MGHRA, YSYEKL. This CDR3 contains 15 residues. V lost 2 bases and J lost 6; bases outside the gene matches: 7. CDR3 DNA sequence: TGCGCCAGCAGCCAATTAAGGACAGGGGGATTCGAGCAGTACTTC. Protein: CASSQLRTGGFEQYF.

The chain uses TRBV2 and TRBJ2-7, with TRBD2 matching over 7 bases. This CDR3 has 13 residues. Trimming took 8 bases from V and 5 from J; bases not matched to a gene: 9. Germline V lookup: CDR1 SNHLY, CDR2 FYNNEI. The CDR3 DNA reads TGTGCCAGCTTTAGGCGGGAGCGGCACGAGCAGTACTTC. Its protein is CASFRRERHEQYF.

The chain carries TRBV19 and TRBJ2-7, with 9 bases lining up with TRBD1. Germline V gene data show CDR1 as LNHDA and CDR2 as SQIVND (reference sequence). The CDR3 extends over 11 amino acids. V trimming: 5 bases; J trimming: 12 bases; junction bases outside the gene matches: 5. The DNA of the CDR3 is TGTGCCAGTAGTCGGGACAGGGTTGTGTACTTC. This translates into CASSRDRVVYF. Full variable domain (missing parts from reference TRBV19 and TRBJ2-7): DGGITQSPKYLFRKEGQNVTLSCEQNLNHDAMYWYRQDPGQGLRLIYYSQIVNDFQKGDIAEGYSVSREKKESFPLTVTSAQKNPTAFYLCASSRDRVVYFGPGTRLTVT.

The V call is TRBV7-9, the J call TRBJ2-7; D is undetermined. The CDR3 runs to 12 residues. V shed 1 base and J shed 7 bases, with 8 bases lying between them. Germline lookup yields CDR1 SEHNR and CDR2 FQNEAQ (reference sequence). The CDR3 DNA sequence: TGTGCCAGCAGCTTAGGGGTCGGGGAGCAGTACTTC. Its translation: CASSLGVGEQYF.

The V and J genes are TRBV11-3 and TRBJ1-1; 7 nucleotides align to TRBD1. This CDR3 is 14 amino acids long. Germline values: CDR1 SGHNT, CDR2 YENEEA. V lost 4 bases to trimming and J lost 2 bases; unmatched junction nucleotides: 4. The CDR3 spells CASSSGQSNTEAFF. The CDR3 nucleotides are TGTGCCAGCAGCTCGGGACAGTCTAACACTGAAGCTTTCTTT.

The genes are TRBV3-1 (or the pseudogene TRBV3-2) and TRBJ1-4; 7 nucleotides line up with TRBD1. J was trimmed by 8 bases and V by 1 base; bases with no gene match: 4. Germline loops: CDR1 LGHDT, CDR2 YNNKEL (reference sequence). CDR3 length: 14 amino acids. The CDR3 reads CASSQAGGREKLFF. CDR3 coding DNA: TGTGCCAGCAGCCAAGCAGGGGGGCGAGAAAAACTGTTTTTT.

This rearrangement joins TRBV7-9 to TRBJ1-6; TRBD1 matches at 7 bases. J lost 8 bases, V lost 1 base, and 11 bases had no gene match. The CDR3 runs to 17 residues. The germline V gene encodes CDR1 SEHNR and CDR2 FQNEAQ (reference sequence). The CDR3 is CASSLVVWGRGDSPLHF. CDR3 nucleotide sequence: TGTGCCAGCAGCTTAGTGGTGTGGGGCAGGGGGGATTCACCCCTCCACTTT.

V and J are TRBV15 and TRBJ1-1, with D perhaps TRBD1 (6 bases). The ends were cut back, 0 bases at V and 6 bases at J, with 11 bases in the middle. The CDR3 has 14 amino acids. Germline V CDR1 and CDR2: LNHNV, YYDKDF (reference sequence). CDR3 nucleotide sequence: TGTGCCACCAGCAGAGATCAGGGGCCCTCTGAAGCTTTCTTT. Translation gives CATSRDQGPSEAFF.

The V call is TRBV13, the J call TRBJ2-2; the match to TRBD2 covers 8 bases. The germline V gene encodes CDR1 PRHDT and CDR2 FYEKMQ (reference sequence). V dropped 8 bases and J dropped 5; count of bases not matched to a gene: 10. This CDR3 has 15 amino acids. Here the CDR3 reads CASAPPRGGTGELFF. CDR3 coding DNA: TGTGCCAGCGCGCCCCCACGGGGGGGGACCGGGGAGCTGTTTTTT.

This clone was seen more than once but under ten times. V gene TRBV7-2 combines with J gene TRBJ2-7; no reliable D call. Trimming cost V 5 bases and J 4 bases, with 12 bases left between them. Germline CDR1 is SGHTA and CDR2 is FQGNSA. The CDR3 has 13 amino acids. The CDR3 region has the DNA TGTGCCAGCAGCCCCCGTTGGCCATACGAGCAGTACTTC. Residues: CASSPRWPYEQYF.